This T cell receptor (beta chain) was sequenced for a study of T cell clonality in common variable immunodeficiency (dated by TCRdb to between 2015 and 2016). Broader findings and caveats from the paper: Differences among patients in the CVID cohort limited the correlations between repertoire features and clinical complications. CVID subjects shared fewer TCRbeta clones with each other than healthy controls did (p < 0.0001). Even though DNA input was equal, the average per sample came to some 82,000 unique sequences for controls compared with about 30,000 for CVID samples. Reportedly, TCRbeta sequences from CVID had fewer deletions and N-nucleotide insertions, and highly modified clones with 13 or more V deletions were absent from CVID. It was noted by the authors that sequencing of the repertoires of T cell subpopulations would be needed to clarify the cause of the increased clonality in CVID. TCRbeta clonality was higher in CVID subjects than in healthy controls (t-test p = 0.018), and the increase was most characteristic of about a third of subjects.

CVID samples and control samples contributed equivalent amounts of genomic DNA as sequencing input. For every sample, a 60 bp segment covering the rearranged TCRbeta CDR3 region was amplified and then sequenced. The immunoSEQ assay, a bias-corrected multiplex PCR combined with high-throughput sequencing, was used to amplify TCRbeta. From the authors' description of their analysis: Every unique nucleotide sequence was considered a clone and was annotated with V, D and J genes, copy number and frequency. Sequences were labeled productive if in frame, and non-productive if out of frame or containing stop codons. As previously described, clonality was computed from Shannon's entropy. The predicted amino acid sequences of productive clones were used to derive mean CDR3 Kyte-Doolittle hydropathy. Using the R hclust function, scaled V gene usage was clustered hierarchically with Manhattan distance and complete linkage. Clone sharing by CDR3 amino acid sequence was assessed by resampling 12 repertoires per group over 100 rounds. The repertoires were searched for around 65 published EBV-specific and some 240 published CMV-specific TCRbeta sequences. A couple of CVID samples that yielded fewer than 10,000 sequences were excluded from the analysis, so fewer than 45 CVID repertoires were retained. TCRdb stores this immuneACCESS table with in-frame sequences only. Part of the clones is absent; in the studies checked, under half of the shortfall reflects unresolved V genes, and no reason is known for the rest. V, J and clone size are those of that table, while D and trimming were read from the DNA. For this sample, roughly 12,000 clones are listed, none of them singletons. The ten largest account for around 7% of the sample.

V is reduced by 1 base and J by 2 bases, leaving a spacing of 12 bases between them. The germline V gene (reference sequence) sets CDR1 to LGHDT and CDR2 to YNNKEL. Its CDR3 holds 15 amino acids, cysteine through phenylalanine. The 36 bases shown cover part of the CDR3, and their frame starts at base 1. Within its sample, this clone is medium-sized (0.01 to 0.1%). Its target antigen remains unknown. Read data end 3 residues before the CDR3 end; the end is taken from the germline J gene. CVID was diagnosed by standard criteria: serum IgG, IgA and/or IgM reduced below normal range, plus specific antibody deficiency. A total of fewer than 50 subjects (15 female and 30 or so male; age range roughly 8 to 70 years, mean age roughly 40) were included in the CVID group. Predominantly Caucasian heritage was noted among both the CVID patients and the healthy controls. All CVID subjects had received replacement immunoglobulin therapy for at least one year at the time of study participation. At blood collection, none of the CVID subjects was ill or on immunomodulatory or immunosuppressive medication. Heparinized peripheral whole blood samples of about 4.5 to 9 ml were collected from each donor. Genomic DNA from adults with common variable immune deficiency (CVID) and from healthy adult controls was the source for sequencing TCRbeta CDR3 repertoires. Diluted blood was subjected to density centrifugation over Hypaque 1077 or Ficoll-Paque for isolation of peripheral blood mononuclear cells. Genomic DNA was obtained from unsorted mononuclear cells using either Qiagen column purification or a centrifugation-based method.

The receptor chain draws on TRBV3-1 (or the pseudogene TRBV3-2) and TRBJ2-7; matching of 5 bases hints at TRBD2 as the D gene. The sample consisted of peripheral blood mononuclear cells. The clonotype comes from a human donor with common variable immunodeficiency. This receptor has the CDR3 CASSQGLAGPYEQYF. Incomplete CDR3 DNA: TGTGCCAGCAGCCAAGGTCTAGCTGGTCCCTACGAG.